Listed here are 29 T cell receptor beta chains from one sample, sequenced in a study of OX40 agonist ivuxolimab in advanced cancers. Assay: immunoSEQ multiplex PCR; the TCRdb copy retains only in-frame clones and omits some. This sample has roughly 73,000 clones, with roughly 90% found just once. Here the sequenced sample was CD4+ or CD8+ T cells sorted from blood, taken in a trial of the OX40 agonist ivuxolimab. The receptors originated from an adult with an advanced solid tumor such as melanoma, head and neck, liver or kidney cancer.

The chain has TRBV28 and TRBJ1-2; D is undetermined. The germline V gene has CDR1 MDHEN and CDR2 SYDVKM. V lost 3 bases and J lost 6, with 11 bases in between. This CDR3 contains 13 residues. The CDR3 reads CASSFQGMNGYTF. CDR3 nucleotide sequence: TGTGCCAGCAGTTTTCAAGGCATGAATGGCTACACCTTC.

In its sample, this clone was seen once. This chain joins TRBV11-2 and TRBJ2-1; D is undetermined. The CDR3 spans 15 residues. The ends were cut back, 4 bases at V and 5 bases at J, with 15 bases in the middle. Germline CDR1 reads SGHAT; CDR2 reads FQNNGV. CDR3 region: CASSSTMQTHNEQFF. Written as DNA, the CDR3 is TGTGCCAGCAGCTCCACGATGCAGACCCACAATGAGCAGTTCTTC.

V and J are TRBV19 and TRBJ1-1; unclear D gene. The germline V gene encodes CDR1 LNHDA and CDR2 SQIVND (reference sequence). Trimming stripped 5 bases from V and 1 base from J, with 8 bases between. This CDR3 has 13 residues. This chain's CDR3 is CASSPRGNTEAFF. For the CDR3, the DNA is TGTGCCAGTAGTCCCAGAGGGAACACTGAAGCTTTCTTT.

This chain uses TRBV5-6 with TRBJ1-2; unclear D gene. V was cut by 6 bases and J by 7 bases, with 13 bases left in between. Germline V gene lookup returns CDR1 SGHDT and CDR2 YYEEEE. This CDR3 has 12 amino acids. CDR3 bases: TGTGCCAGCACCTCTTCCAGGTTTGGCTACACCTTC. Its translation: CASTSSRFGYTF. The full variable domain, in which reference TRBV5-6 and TRBJ1-2 provide the parts outside the CDR3, is DAGVTQSPTHLIKTRGQQVTLRCSPKSGHDTVSWYQQALGQGPQFIFQYYEEEERQRGNFPDRFSGHQFPNYSSELNVNALLLGDSALYLCASTSSRFGYTFGSGTRLTVV.

This clone came up a few times. The chain links TRBV10-3 to TRBJ1-1; D possibly corresponds to TRBD1 (6 bases). CDR1 is ENHRY and CDR2 is SYGVKD in the germline V gene. This CDR3 has 16 residues. V was cut by 1 base and J by 5 bases, with 17 bases left in between. The CDR3 sequence is CAISEFGGGAGTEAFF. The CDR3 DNA reads TGTGCCATCAGTGAGTTTGGGGGGGGCGCGGGGACTGAAGCTTTCTTT.

The rearrangement joins TRBV30 to TRBJ2-6; the D gene is possibly TRBD2 (6 bases). The V and J ends lost 1 base and 2 bases respectively, with 9 bases between them. Germline assignment: CDR1 GTSNPN and CDR2 SVGIG (reference sequence). This CDR3 spans 15 amino acids. CDR3 sequence (DNA): TGTGCCTGGAGTGCAGGAGGGACTGGGGCCAACGTCCTGACTTTC. Its protein is CAWSAGGTGANVLTF.

The gene calls are TRBV5-1 and TRBJ1-4, with unresolved D. V lost 3 bases and J 3 bases, leaving 6 bases between the germline ends. Germline CDR1 is SGHRS and CDR2 is YFSETQ. The CDR3 extends over 13 amino acids. The CDR3 DNA reads TGCGCCAGCAGCTCATCGTCTAATGAAAAACTGTTTTTT. This translates into CASSSSSNEKLFF. Together with reference TRBV5-1 and TRBJ1-4, the CDR3 gives the full variable domain: KAGVTQTPRYLIKTRGQQVTLSCSPISGHRSVSWYQQTPGQGLQFLFEYFSETQRNKGNFPGRFSGRQFSNSRSEMNVSTLELGDSALYLCASSSSSNEKLFFGSGTQLSVL.

The CDR3 nucleotides read TGTGCCAGCAGCCGTGGACTGCCCTCCGATGAGCAGTTCTTC. Its protein is CASSRGLPSDEQFF. The chain joins TRBV7-2 to TRBJ2-1; a possible D gene is TRBD2 (5 bases). V was shortened by 5 bases and J by 8 bases, with 16 bases between the two germline ends. CDR1 and CDR2 (germline): SGHTA, FQGNSA. This CDR3 is 14 amino acids long.

CDR3 sequence reads: CASLHPVTNTEAFF. CDR3 DNA sequence: TGTGCCAGCCTTCATCCGGTTACGAACACTGAAGCTTTCTTT. The V gene is TRBV28, the J gene TRBJ1-1; D unresolved. The CDR3 spans 14 residues. With 8 bases removed from V and 1 base from J, the gap between germline ends came to 14 bases. CDR1 MDHEN and CDR2 SYDVKM come from the germline V gene.

The V gene is TRBV10-3, the J gene TRBJ1-1; D is ambiguous. This CDR3 spans 17 amino acids. In germline, CDR1 is ENHRY, CDR2 SYGVKD. Trimming left V 4 bases short and J 10 bases short, with 28 bases between. The DNA of the CDR3 is TGTGCCATCAGTGTCGTCCCCAGAGGGATCACTCTACCTTCAGCTTTCTTT. Translation gives CAISVVPRGITLPSAFF.

The V and J genes are TRBV7-9 and TRBJ1-1; D ambiguous. This CDR3 is built from 14 residues. V was shortened by 1 base and J by 5 bases, with 11 bases between the two germline ends. Germline assignment: CDR1 SEHNR and CDR2 FQNEAQ (reference sequence). As DNA, the CDR3 is TGTGCCAGCAGCTTAGGCTGGAGGGAAACTGAAGCTTTCTTT. It translates to CASSLGWRETEAFF.

This sequence joins TRBV5-6 and TRBJ2-3; perhaps TRBD2 as D (6 bases). The germline V and J ends were trimmed by 5 bases and 3 bases, with 16 bases remaining between them. This CDR3 has 15 residues. Germline V gene data show CDR1 as SGHDT and CDR2 as YYEEEE. CDR3 sequence reads: CASSTGTAGTDTQYF. The CDR3 bases are TGTGCCAGCAGTACCGGGACTGCGGGTACAGATACGCAGTATTTT.

The chain joins TRBV7-2 to TRBJ1-1; D may be TRBD1 (5 bases). The CDR3 is made up of 13 amino acids. Germline CDR1 SGHTA, CDR2 FQGNSA. The ends were cut back, 2 bases at V and 4 bases at J, with 8 bases in the middle. The DNA of the CDR3 is TGTGCCAGCAGCTTAACGGGGGGCACTGAAGCTTTCTTT. This encodes CASSLTGGTEAFF. The full variable domain, rest sourced from reference TRBV7-2 and TRBJ1-1, is GAGVSQSPSNKVTEKGKDVELRCDPISGHTALYWYRQSLGQGLEFLIYFQGNSAPDKSGLPSDRFSAERTGGSVSTLTIQRTQQEDSAVYLCASSLTGGTEAFFGQGTRLTVV.

This clone has a single count. The V call is TRBV29-1, the J call TRBJ1-5; 7 bases agree with TRBD1. Trimming at V came to 6 bases and at J to 4 bases, leaving 3 bases not matched to a gene. CDR3 length: 12 amino acids. The V gene's germline CDR1 is SQVTM and CDR2 ANQGSEA. CDR3 in DNA: TGCAGCGTCCGGGACAGTAATCAGCCCCAGCATTTT. It yields the protein CSVRDSNQPQHF.

V gene TRBV7-8 combines with J gene TRBJ1-5, with D possibly matching TRBD1 (5 bases). Germline CDR1 is SGHVS and CDR2 is FQNEAQ. CDR3 length equals 16 residues. Trimming cost V 2 bases and J 0 bases, with 11 bases left between them. CDR3 sequence (DNA): TGTGCCAGCAGCTTAAAGCAAAGGGGTAGCAATCAGCCCCAGCATTTT. It yields the protein CASSLKQRGSNQPQHF.

The chain couples TRBV6-5 to TRBJ2-3; no reliable D call. Trimming took 5 bases from V and 2 from J, leaving 2 bases between them. The CDR3 runs to 11 residues. The germline CDR1 and CDR2 sequences are MNHEY and SVGAGI. CDR3 coding DNA: TGTGCCAGCAGTAACACAGATACGCAGTATTTT. Translated: CASSNTDTQYF.

This clone appeared a single time. The chain is built from TRBV27 and TRBJ2-7, with TRBD2 matching over 10 bases. Unmatched junction bases numbered 9, after V lost 11 bases and J lost 2 bases. In germline, CDR1 is MNHEY, CDR2 SMNVEV (reference sequence). The CDR3 has 14 residues. The CDR3 region is CAVRGAGGTYEQYF. The CDR3 DNA is TGTGCCGTCCGGGGAGCGGGAGGGACCTACGAGCAGTACTTC.

This chain connects TRBV10-3 to TRBJ1-5; TRBD1 aligns across 7 bases. The CDR3 sequence is 16 residues long. Trimming cost V 0 bases and J 2 bases; bases outside gene matches: 4. CDR1 is ENHRY and CDR2 is SYGVKD in the germline V gene. The CDR3 region is CAISESRQGGNQPQHF. CDR3 sequence (DNA): TGTGCCATCAGTGAGTCGAGACAGGGTGGCAATCAGCCCCAGCATTTT.

V and J are TRBV5-1 and TRBJ2-7; maybe TRBD2 (6 bases). Looked up from germline, CDR1 is SGHRS and CDR2 is YFSETQ. V was cut by 2 bases and J by 1 base, with 13 bases left in between. The CDR3 extends over 15 amino acids. CDR3 protein: CASSFSGTRSYEQYF. The DNA for the CDR3 is TGCGCCAGCAGCTTTTCAGGGACTCGATCCTACGAGCAGTACTTC.

On this clone itself: This sample also contains other DNA sequences that code for the same CDR3. The chain has TRBV15 and TRBJ1-5, with D unclear. This CDR3 is 16 amino acids long. The V gene's germline CDR1 is LNHNV and CDR2 YYDKDF (reference sequence). Between the trimmed V and J ends, which lost 0 bases and 3 bases, there was a span of 12 bases. CDR3 residues: CATSRDQVKTNQPQHF. In nucleotides, the CDR3 is TGTGCCACCAGCAGAGATCAAGTCAAGACCAATCAGCCCCAGCATTTT. Complete variable domain (other parts from reference TRBV15 and TRBJ1-5): DAMVIQNPRYQVTQFGKPVTLSCSQTLNHNVMYWYQQKSSQAPKLLFHYYDKDFNNEADTPDNFQSRRPNTSFCFLDIRSPGLGDTAMYLCATSRDQVKTNQPQHFGDGTRLSIL.

This chain links TRBV7-2 with TRBJ2-7; D remains ambiguous. Per the germline V gene, CDR1 is SGHTA and CDR2 is FQGNSA. CDR3 length: 13 amino acids. V lost 1 base and J lost 7, with 11 bases in between. The CDR3 nucleotides are TGTGCCAGCAGCTTAGACTTGGCTGGGGAGCAGTACTTC. Translation gives CASSLDLAGEQYF.

The chain couples TRBV5-4 to TRBJ1-2; D is uncertain. CDR1 is SGHNT, CDR2 YYREEE, per germline (reference sequence). Trimming removed 0 bases at V and 0 bases at J, with 6 bases between. The CDR3 sequence is 14 residues long. The CDR3 DNA sequence: TGTGCCAGCAGCTTGGCCAAAGCTAACTATGGCTACACCTTC. This sequence encodes CASSLAKANYGYTF.

The V gene is TRBV6-5, the J gene TRBJ1-5; D gene unclear. Germline loops: CDR1 MNHEY, CDR2 SVGAGI. The V gene lost 4 bases and the J gene lost 2 bases, with 15 bases spanning the gap. This CDR3 is built from 16 residues. The chain's CDR3 is CASSSQLVGGNQPQHF. CDR3 DNA sequence: TGTGCCAGCAGTTCTCAACTGGTTGGGGGCAATCAGCCCCAGCATTTT.

The chain uses TRBV27 and TRBJ1-1; no definite D call. The CDR3 length is 15 residues. Germline CDR1 reads MNHEY; CDR2 reads SMNVEV (reference sequence). Between the trimmed V and J ends, which lost 0 bases and 1 base, there was a span of 9 bases. This CDR3 is CASSLSATPNTEAFF. Here the CDR3 DNA reads TGTGCCAGCAGTTTATCGGCGACACCGAACACTGAAGCTTTCTTT.

The J gene is TRBJ1-5, the V gene TRBV18; the match to TRBD1 covers 7 bases. This CDR3 is 15 amino acids long. Germline CDR1 reads KGHSH; CDR2 reads LQKENI. Losses at the gene ends were 3 bases for V and 1 base for J; bases not matched to a gene: 3. CDR3 protein: CASSPTQGSNQPQHF. The DNA of the CDR3 is TGTGCCAGCTCACCGACACAGGGGAGCAATCAGCCCCAGCATTTT.

The chain links TRBV2 to TRBJ2-5; possibly TRBD1 for D (5 bases). The CDR3 has 12 residues. The ends were cut back, 2 bases at V and 7 bases at J, with 8 bases in the middle. CDR1 is SNHLY and CDR2 is FYNNEI in the germline V gene. The CDR3 region is CASSEFGATQYF. CDR3 DNA sequence: TGTGCCAGCAGTGAATTTGGGGCGACCCAGTACTTC.

The chain is built from TRBV5-5 and TRBJ2-3; D is uncertain. V lost 0 bases and J 2 bases, leaving 10 bases between the germline ends. Germline CDR1 is SGHKS and CDR2 is YYEKEE (reference sequence). The CDR3 spans 15 residues. CDR3 bases: TGTGCCAGCAGCTTGGCAGGCTCGTACACAGATACGCAGTATTTT. Residues: CASSLAGSYTDTQYF. The complete variable domain, with remaining parts taken from reference TRBV5-5 and TRBJ2-3, reads DAGVTQSPTHLIKTRGQQVTLRCSPISGHKSVSWYQQVLGQGPQFIFQYYEKEERGRGNFPDRFSARQFPNYSSELNVNALLLGDSALYLCASSLAGSYTDTQYFGPGTRLTVL.

The V gene is TRBV4-2, the J gene TRBJ1-4, with D unresolved. Germline V gene data show CDR1 as LGHNA and CDR2 as YNFKEQ. The V end was cut by 2 bases, the J end by 4 bases, with 14 bases between. The length of the CDR3 is 16 residues. The CDR3 sequence is CASSQSSGRLNEKLFF. The DNA for the CDR3 is TGTGCCAGCAGCCAATCCTCTGGCCGGCTTAATGAAAAACTGTTTTTT.

J is TRBJ2-2 and V is TRBV19; 7 nucleotides agree with TRBD1. Germline trimming cut 7 bases from V and 0 bases from J; bases unmatched to any gene: 8. Germline V gives CDR1 LNHDA, CDR2 SQIVND (reference sequence). This CDR3 contains 16 residues. The CDR3 protein is CASKTGTASNTGELFF. The CDR3 coding sequence is TGTGCCAGTAAAACGGGGACAGCCTCGAACACCGGGGAGCTGTTTTTT.